A selection of T cell receptor beta chains follows, all from one sample in a study of T cell responses to AZD1222 COVID-19 vaccine. Assay used: immunoSEQ multiplex PCR; TCRdb lists only in-frame clones, some missing. The sample consists of about 150,000 clones, about 87% of them appearing once. The sample here was peripheral blood, taken on day 0 of AZD1222 vaccination. These receptors came from an adult in good health. Each CDR3 is given with its conserved first and last residue. The order of the fields is V gene, J gene, D gene, clone size, CDR3 protein, CDR3 DNA. D genes are given only for firm matches. Rows give clone size only sometimes, using once, few, many, or a class for an expanded clone.

V: TRBV28
J: TRBJ2-3
D: NA
size: NA
CDR3: CASSLGGLTDTQYF
DNA: TGTGCCAGCAGTTTAGGGGGGCTCACAGATACGCAGTATTTT

V: TRBV5-5
J: TRBJ2-7
D: TRBD1
size: NA
CDR3: CASVQQPGQGGEQYF
DNA: TGTGCCAGCGTCCAACAACCGGGACAGGGGGGCGAGCAGTACTTC

V: TRBV2
J: TRBJ1-5
D: TRBD1
size: NA
CDR3: CASSVLGQGSQPQHF
DNA: TGTGCCAGCAGTGTCCTGGGACAGGGAAGCCAGCCCCAGCATTTT

V: TRBV7-2
J: TRBJ1-5
D: NA
size: NA
CDR3: CASSFRAGGEPQHF
DNA: TGTGCCAGCAGCTTCCGGGCCGGGGGGGAGCCCCAGCATTTT

V: TRBV5-1
J: TRBJ2-1
D: NA
size: once
CDR3: CASGRGSSYNEQFF
DNA: TGCGCCAGCGGCAGAGGGAGCTCCTACAATGAGCAGTTCTTC

V: TRBV7-7
J: TRBJ2-3
D: NA
size: NA
CDR3: CASSLGDGSTDTQYF
DNA: TGTGCCAGCAGCTTAGGGGACGGTAGCACAGATACGCAGTATTTT

V: TRBV28
J: TRBJ1-2
D: TRBD1
size: once
CDR3: CASSSLGTVYGYTF
DNA: TGTGCCAGCAGTTCACTAGGGACAGTCTATGGCTACACCTTC

V: TRBV7-2
J: TRBJ1-6
D: NA
size: few
CDR3: CASSLRGMEGSYNSPLHF
DNA: TGTGCCAGCAGCTTGCGCGGTATGGAGGGCTCCTATAATTCACCCCTCCACTTT

V: TRBV5-1
J: TRBJ1-1
D: NA
size: NA
CDR3: CASSLEASEAVNTEAFF
DNA: TGCGCCAGCAGCTTGGAGGCCAGTGAGGCCGTGAACACTGAAGCTTTCTTT

V: TRBV18
J: TRBJ2-5
D: TRBD1
size: NA
CDR3: CASSYQGQFGETQYF
DNA: TGTGCCAGCTCATACCAGGGACAGTTCGGAGAGACCCAGTACTTC

V: TRBV2
J: TRBJ1-1
D: NA
size: NA
CDR3: CASSEARRLMNTEAFF
DNA: TGTGCCAGCAGTGAAGCGCGACGGCTCATGAACACTGAAGCTTTCTTT

V: TRBV5-1
J: TRBJ1-3
D: NA
size: NA
CDR3: CASSLAPGNTIYF
DNA: TGCGCCAGCAGCTTGGCCCCTGGAAACACCATATATTTT